This is a list of T cell receptor beta chains from one sample in a study of shared clonotypes between healthy human individuals. Clones were sequenced by immunoSEQ multiplex PCR, and TCRdb holds only the in-frame ones, with some missing. Of 450,000 to 550,000 clones listed, around 79% were seen once; the top ten hold about an eighth. Sequencing input: PBMCs. The receptors derive from a woman aged 40 to 50 in good health. Some clones in this sample may be carry-over from other donors' samples. Both conserved end residues are part of each CDR3. A D gene is named only where the DNA matches it firmly. Some rows have no size entry. The others give once, few or many, or a class for an expanded clone.

D: -
size: few
J: TRBJ2-2
V: TRBV28
DNA: TGTGCCAGCAGCAGTAACAGGAACACCGGGGAGCTGTTTTTT
CDR3: CASSSNRNTGELFF

D: -
size: -
J: TRBJ2-3
V: TRBV30
DNA: TGTGCCTGGAGTGGGTGGGACGGCGGCACAGATACGCAGTATTTT
CDR3: CAWSGWDGGTDTQYF

D: TRBD1
size: -
J: TRBJ2-6
V: TRBV27
DNA: TGTGCCAGCAGCAACCCCCGGGACAGGGACCACTCTGGGGCCAACGTCCTGACTTTC
CDR3: CASSNPRDRDHSGANVLTF

D: -
size: -
J: TRBJ2-5
V: TRBV9
DNA: TGTGCCAGCAACCGACAGGAGGGAGAGACCCAGTACTTC
CDR3: CASNRQEGETQYF

D: TRBD1
size: -
J: TRBJ2-1
V: TRBV28
DNA: TGTGCCAGCAGTTTTATAGGGGGCGATGAGCAGTTCTTC
CDR3: CASSFIGGDEQFF

D: -
size: -
J: TRBJ2-3
V: TRBV28
DNA: TGTGCCAGCAGTTCAATCGGGACTCCAGGGGGAGATACGCAGTATTTT
CDR3: CASSSIGTPGGDTQYF

D: TRBD2
size: -
J: TRBJ2-3
V: TRBV13
DNA: TGTGCCAGCAGCTTAATGGGACTAGCGGCGCGGTTTAGTACAGATACGCAGTATTTT
CDR3: CASSLMGLAARFSTDTQYF

D: -
size: few
J: TRBJ1-5
V: TRBV2
DNA: TGTGCCAGCAGTGAGACTAGACAGGACAATCAGCCCCAGCATTTT
CDR3: CASSETRQDNQPQHF

D: TRBD1
size: -
J: TRBJ1-2
V: TRBV19
DNA: TGTGCCTTAGGGACAGGGAGCGACTACACCTTC
CDR3: CALGTGSDYTF

D: -
size: once
J: TRBJ2-5
V: TRBV11-2
DNA: TGTGCCAGCAGCTTAGACCTGTTACGGAGGGAGACCCAGTACTTC
CDR3: CASSLDLLRRETQYF

D: TRBD1
size: -
J: TRBJ1-2
V: TRBV7-2
DNA: TGTGCCAGCAGCTTCGCCGGGACAGGGGAAGGCTACACCTTC
CDR3: CASSFAGTGEGYTF

D: -
size: -
J: TRBJ1-1
V: TRBV7-2
DNA: TGTGCCAGCAGCTCTATCGACAGCATGAACACTGAAGCTTTCTTT
CDR3: CASSSIDSMNTEAFF

D: -
size: -
J: TRBJ2-5
V: TRBV14
DNA: TGTGCCAGCAGCCAAGAAGCCAGACTGGTCAGGGCTCAAGAGACCCAGTACTTC
CDR3: CASSQEARLVRAQETQYF

D: TRBD1
size: -
J: TRBJ1-2
V: TRBV5-1
DNA: TGCGCCAGCAGCTTCGACAGGGGTCGGGATGGCTACACCTTC
CDR3: CASSFDRGRDGYTF

D: TRBD1
size: -
J: TRBJ2-5
V: TRBV7-9
DNA: TGTGCCAGCAGCGCCCAGACAGGGCTCCAAGAGACCCAGTACTTC
CDR3: CASSAQTGLQETQYF

D: -
size: -
J: TRBJ1-5
V: TRBV7-9
DNA: TGTGCCAGCAGCTTCTCCGGGACAAGCAATCAGCCCCAGCATTTT
CDR3: CASSFSGTSNQPQHF

D: TRBD2
size: -
J: TRBJ2-7
V: TRBV10-3
DNA: TGTGCCATCACCCCGGGACTAGCGGGAGGCGAGCAGTACTTC
CDR3: CAITPGLAGGEQYF

D: -
size: once
J: TRBJ1-3
V: TRBV4-1
DNA: TGCGCCAGCAGCCAAACCTCAGGGGATGCTCCTGGAAACACCATATATTTT
CDR3: CASSQTSGDAPGNTIYF

D: -
size: -
J: TRBJ1-5
V: TRBV18
DNA: TGTGCCAGCTCACCGGGCCAGGGGAATCAGCCCCAGCATTTT
CDR3: CASSPGQGNQPQHF

D: TRBD1
size: -
J: TRBJ1-3
V: TRBV19
DNA: TGTGCCAGGGGAGAGGACAGGGGTTCCGGAAACACCATATATTTT
CDR3: CARGEDRGSGNTIYF

D: -
size: once
J: TRBJ2-7
V: TRBV7-2
DNA: TGTGCCAGCAGCTTAGTCGTGGGCATAACCTACGAGCAGTACTTC
CDR3: CASSLVVGITYEQYF

D: TRBD1
size: -
J: TRBJ1-5
V: TRBV27
DNA: TGTGCCAGCATACGGACAGGGAATCAGCCCCAGCATTTT
CDR3: CASIRTGNQPQHF

D: -
size: -
J: TRBJ2-7
V: TRBV28
DNA: TGTGCCAGCAGTGCCAGGGACGGCTCCTGGGACGAGCAGTACTTC
CDR3: CASSARDGSWDEQYF

D: -
size: -
J: TRBJ2-7
V: TRBV27
DNA: TGTGCCAGCAGTCCCGGACTTTACGAGCAGTACTTC
CDR3: CASSPGLYEQYF

D: -
size: -
J: TRBJ1-1
V: TRBV7-9
DNA: TGTGCCAGCAGGTCCATTCAGGGGCGGACTGAAGCTTTCTTT
CDR3: CASRSIQGRTEAFF

D: TRBD1
size: -
J: TRBJ1-5
V: TRBV28
DNA: TGTGCCAGCAGTTACTCGGGACAGGGGGCAATGTATCAGCCCCAGCATTTT
CDR3: CASSYSGQGAMYQPQHF

D: TRBD2
size: once
J: TRBJ2-4
V: TRBV6-1
DNA: TGTGCCAGCAGGGCTGGACTAGCGGGGGGAACAATTCAGTACTTC
CDR3: CASRAGLAGGTIQYF

D: -
size: once
J: TRBJ2-7
V: TRBV7-2
DNA: TGTGCCAGCAGCTTAGGGGGGCACTACGAGCAGTACTTC
CDR3: CASSLGGHYEQYF

D: -
size: -
J: TRBJ1-5
V: TRBV2
DNA: TGTGCCAGCCTGAGTAATAGCAATCAGCCCCAGCATTTT
CDR3: CASLSNSNQPQHF

D: TRBD2
size: -
J: TRBJ2-5
V: TRBV7-9
DNA: TGTGCCAGCATCCTCTTAGCGGGAGCCCGAGAGACCCAGTACTTC
CDR3: CASILLAGARETQYF

D: -
size: -
J: TRBJ1-6
V: TRBV28
DNA: TGTGCCAGCAGTTCCTGGGGCGAGGTCGGGTCACCCCTCCACTTT
CDR3: CASSSWGEVGSPLHF

D: TRBD2
size: few
J: TRBJ2-1
V: TRBV7-3
DNA: TGTGCCAGCAGCCCTGGACTAGCGTACAATGAGCAGTTCTTC
CDR3: CASSPGLAYNEQFF

D: -
size: -
J: TRBJ2-5
V: TRBV11-2
DNA: TGTGCCAGCAGCTTAGTCGTACCAACGGAGACCCAGTACTTC
CDR3: CASSLVVPTETQYF

D: -
size: -
J: TRBJ1-1
V: TRBV5-1
DNA: TGTGCCAGCAGCTTTGGGGGCGGCACTGAAGCTTTCTTT
CDR3: CASSFGGGTEAFF

D: -
size: -
J: TRBJ2-3
V: TRBV5-1
DNA: TGCGCCAGCAGCTACTCCGGGCCAAGCACCAATACGCAGTATTTT
CDR3: CASSYSGPSTNTQYF

D: TRBD1
size: -
J: TRBJ2-1
V: TRBV7-9
DNA: TGTGCCAGCAGCCGAAGGATGGGACAGGGGGATGAGCAGTTCTTC
CDR3: CASSRRMGQGDEQFF

D: -
size: -
J: TRBJ2-1
V: TRBV18
DNA: TGTGCCAGCTCACCACGGACGGAGGGGCCTACCAACAATGAGCAGTTCTTC
CDR3: CASSPRTEGPTNNEQFF

D: -
size: many
J: TRBJ1-1
V: TRBV18
DNA: TGTGCCAGCTCACCAGGACTCACTGAAGCTTTCTTT
CDR3: CASSPGLTEAFF

D: TRBD1
size: -
J: TRBJ1-1
V: TRBV6-5
DNA: TGTGCCAGCAGTTCAGGGGGCAACTTCGAAGCTTTCTTT
CDR3: CASSSGGNFEAFF

D: TRBD1
size: -
J: TRBJ1-2
V: TRBV18
DNA: TGTGCCAGCTCACCGGGACAGTGGGGCAACACCTTC
CDR3: CASSPGQWGNTF